This T cell receptor beta chain was identified during a study of cytomegalovirus exposure and HLA in healthy donors. About the research overall: Among 350 to 500 genotyped donors, around 81% fell in the Caucasian-associated ancestry cluster.

In regard to this clone: The antigen is unknown.

Use of 60 Vbeta and 13 Jbeta primers characterized the PCR. Measured with immunoSEQ multiplex PCR; TCRdb has only the in-frame clones, and not every one. The sample holds about 140,000 clones, 70% to 80% seen once. The germline V gene encodes CDR1 MDHEN and CDR2 SYDVKM. Trimming stripped 4 bases from V and 7 bases from J, with 23 bases between. The CDR3 covers 17 residues. Points from the study as a whole: Cytomegalovirus association was listed for about 170 TCR beta chains. Later work found most CMV-associated TCR beta chains apparently HLA-restricted.

V is TRBV28 and J is TRBJ1-5; no definite D call. Specimen: PBMCs. The TCR comes from a woman in her 50s in good health and CMV-seropositive. The CDR3 DNA sequence: TGTGCCAGCAGTTCCCATCTGATCCGAGGGTTCGGGCAGCCCCAGCATTTT. This codes for CASSSHLIRGFGQPQHF.